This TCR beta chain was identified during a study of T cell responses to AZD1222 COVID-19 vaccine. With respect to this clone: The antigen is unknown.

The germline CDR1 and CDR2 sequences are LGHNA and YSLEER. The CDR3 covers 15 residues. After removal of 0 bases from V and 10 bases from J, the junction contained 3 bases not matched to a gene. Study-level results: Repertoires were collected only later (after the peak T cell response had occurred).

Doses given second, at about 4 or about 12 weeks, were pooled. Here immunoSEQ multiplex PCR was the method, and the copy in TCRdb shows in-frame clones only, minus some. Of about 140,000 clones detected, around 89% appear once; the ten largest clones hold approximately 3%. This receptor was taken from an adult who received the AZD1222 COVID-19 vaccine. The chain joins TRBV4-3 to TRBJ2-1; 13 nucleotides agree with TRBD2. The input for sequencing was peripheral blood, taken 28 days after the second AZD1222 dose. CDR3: CASSQDVGLAGEQFF. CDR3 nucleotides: TGCGCCAGCAGCCAAGATGTGGGACTAGCGGGGGAGCAGTTCTTC.